A single sample gave rise to the 3 T cell receptor beta chains below, sequenced in a study of T cell changes during pregnancy in multiple sclerosis. Here immunoSEQ multiplex PCR was the method, and the copy in TCRdb shows in-frame clones only, minus some. The sample lists 70,000 or so clones; 75% to 95% were seen once. The starting material was peripheral blood, obtained in the third trimester of pregnancy. The receptor source for this set is a female donor in good health, enrolled as a control in a pregnancy study.

The CDR3 DNA reads TGTGCCAGCAGCTTAGGGAACGGTAGGTCGGGGGTTTTGGAGACCCAGTACTTC. The encoded protein is CASSLGNGRSGVLETQYF. J is TRBJ2-5 and V is TRBV7-2; D possibly corresponds to TRBD2 (6 bases). This CDR3 spans 18 amino acids. V dropped 1 base and J dropped 5 bases, with 23 bases sitting between them. Germline V lookup: CDR1 SGHTA, CDR2 FQGNSA.

This rearrangement joins TRBV7-8 to TRBJ2-1; weak D call: TRBD2 (6 bases). Germline V gene data show CDR1 as SGHVS and CDR2 as FQNEAQ. Between the trimmed V and J ends, which lost 5 bases and 9 bases, there was a span of 14 bases. The CDR3 contains 13 residues. CDR3 bases: TGTGCCAGCAGCGGGCGGGTGGGGGGTGAGCAGTTCTTC. Protein: CASSGRVGGEQFF.

The V and J genes are TRBV4-3 and TRBJ1-2; D perhaps matches TRBD1 (5 bases). V was pared by 1 base and J by 6 bases, with 15 bases between. The CDR3 spans 15 residues. Germline CDR1 LGHNA, CDR2 YSLEER. As DNA, the CDR3 is TGCGCCAGCAGCCAAGCCGCGGCGGGGGGAGATGGCTACACCTTC. Translated, it gives CASSQAAAGGDGYTF.